The TCR beta chain under discussion was sequenced for a study of T cells in pancreatic ductal adenocarcinoma. Broader study findings: Tumors hold more CD45RO+ effector T cells, which may bias toward lower diversity. Compared with tumor, blood showed more total productive templates and roughly 8-fold more clonotypes.

No neoadjuvant therapy was given to the selected pancreatic ductal adenocarcinoma patients before their surgery. As concerns this clone: What it recognizes is unknown.

There are 14 residues in the CDR3. Trimming took 10 bases from V and 8 from J; bases not matched to a gene: 5. Germline CDR1 and CDR2: ENHRY and SYGVKD. Measured with immunoSEQ multiplex PCR; TCRdb has only the in-frame clones, and not every one. The top ten clones hold roughly 3.1% of a sample with 85,000 to 120,000 clones, roughly 95% of them seen once. The sample consisted of PBMCs. The V gene is TRBV10-3, the J gene TRBJ2-1; TRBD2 matches at 16 bases. The sequence was collected from a human donor with pancreatic ductal adenocarcinoma. The CDR3 protein is CASEGLAGGHEQFF. The CDR3 coding sequence is TGTGCCAGCGAGGGACTAGCGGGAGGGCATGAGCAGTTCTTC.